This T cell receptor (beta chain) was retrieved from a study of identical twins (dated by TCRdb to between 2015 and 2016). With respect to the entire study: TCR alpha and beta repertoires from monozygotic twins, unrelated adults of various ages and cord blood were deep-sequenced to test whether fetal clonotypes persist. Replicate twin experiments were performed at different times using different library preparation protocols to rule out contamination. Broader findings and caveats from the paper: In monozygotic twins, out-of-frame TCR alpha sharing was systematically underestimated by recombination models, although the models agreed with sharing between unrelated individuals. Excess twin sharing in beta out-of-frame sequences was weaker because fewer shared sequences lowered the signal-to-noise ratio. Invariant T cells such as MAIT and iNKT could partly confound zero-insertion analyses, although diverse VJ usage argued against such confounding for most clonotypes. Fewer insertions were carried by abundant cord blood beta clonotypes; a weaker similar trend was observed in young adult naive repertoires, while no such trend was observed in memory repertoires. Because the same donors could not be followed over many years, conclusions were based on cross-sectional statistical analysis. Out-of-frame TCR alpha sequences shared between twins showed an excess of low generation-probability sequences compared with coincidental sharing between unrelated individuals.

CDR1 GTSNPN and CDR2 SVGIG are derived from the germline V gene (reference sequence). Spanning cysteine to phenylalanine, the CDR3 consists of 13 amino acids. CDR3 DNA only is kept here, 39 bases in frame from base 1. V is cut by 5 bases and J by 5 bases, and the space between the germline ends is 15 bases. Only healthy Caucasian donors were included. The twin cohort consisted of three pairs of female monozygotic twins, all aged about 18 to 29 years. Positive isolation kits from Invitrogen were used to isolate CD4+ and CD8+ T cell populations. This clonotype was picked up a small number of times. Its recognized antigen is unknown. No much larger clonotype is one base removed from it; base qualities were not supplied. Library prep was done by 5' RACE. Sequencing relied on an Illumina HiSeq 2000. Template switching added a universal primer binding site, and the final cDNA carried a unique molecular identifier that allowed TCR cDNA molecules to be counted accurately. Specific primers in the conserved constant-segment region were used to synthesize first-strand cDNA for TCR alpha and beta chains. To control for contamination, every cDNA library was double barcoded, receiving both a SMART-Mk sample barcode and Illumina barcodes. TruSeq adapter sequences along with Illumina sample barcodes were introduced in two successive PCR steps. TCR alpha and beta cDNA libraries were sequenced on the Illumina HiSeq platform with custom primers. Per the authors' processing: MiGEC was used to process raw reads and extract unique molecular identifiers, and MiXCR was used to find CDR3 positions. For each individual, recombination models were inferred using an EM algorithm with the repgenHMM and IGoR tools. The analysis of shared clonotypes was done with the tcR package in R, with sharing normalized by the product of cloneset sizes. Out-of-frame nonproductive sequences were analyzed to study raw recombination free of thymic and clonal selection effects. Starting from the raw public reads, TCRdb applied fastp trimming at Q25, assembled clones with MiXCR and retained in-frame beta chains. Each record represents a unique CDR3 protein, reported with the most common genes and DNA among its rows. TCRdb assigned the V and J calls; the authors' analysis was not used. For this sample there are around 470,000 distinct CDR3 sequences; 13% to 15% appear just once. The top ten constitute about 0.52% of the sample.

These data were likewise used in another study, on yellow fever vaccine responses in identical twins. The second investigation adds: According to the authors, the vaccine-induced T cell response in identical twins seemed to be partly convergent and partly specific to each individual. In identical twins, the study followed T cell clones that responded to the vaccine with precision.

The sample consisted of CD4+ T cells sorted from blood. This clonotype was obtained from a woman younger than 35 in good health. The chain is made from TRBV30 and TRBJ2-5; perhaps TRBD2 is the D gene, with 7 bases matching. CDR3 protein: CAWGRGGGETQYF. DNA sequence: TGTGCCTGGGGGCGGGGCGGGGGCGAGACCCAGTACTTC.